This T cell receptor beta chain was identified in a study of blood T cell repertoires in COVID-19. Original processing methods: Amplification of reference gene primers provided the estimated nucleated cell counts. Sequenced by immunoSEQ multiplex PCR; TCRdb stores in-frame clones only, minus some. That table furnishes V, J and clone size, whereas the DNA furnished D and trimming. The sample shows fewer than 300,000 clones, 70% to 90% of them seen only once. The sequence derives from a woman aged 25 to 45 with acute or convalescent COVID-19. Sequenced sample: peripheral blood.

The CDR3 here is CATWTSGSYNEQFF. The DNA of the CDR3 is TGTGCCACCTGGACTAGCGGGAGCTACAATGAGCAGTTCTTC. The rearrangement joins TRBV15 to TRBJ2-1; 13 bases fit TRBD2. Germline trimming cut 8 bases from V and 3 bases from J; bases unmatched to any gene: 1. CDR3 length: 14 residues. Germline V gene lookup returns CDR1 LNHNV and CDR2 YYDKDF (reference sequence). The whole variable domain, filled in from reference TRBV15 and TRBJ2-1, reads DAMVIQNPRYQVTQFGKPVTLSCSQTLNHNVMYWYQQKSSQAPKLLFHYYDKDFNNEADTPDNFQSRRPNTSFCFLDIRSPGLGDTAMYLCATWTSGSYNEQFFGPGTRLTVL.